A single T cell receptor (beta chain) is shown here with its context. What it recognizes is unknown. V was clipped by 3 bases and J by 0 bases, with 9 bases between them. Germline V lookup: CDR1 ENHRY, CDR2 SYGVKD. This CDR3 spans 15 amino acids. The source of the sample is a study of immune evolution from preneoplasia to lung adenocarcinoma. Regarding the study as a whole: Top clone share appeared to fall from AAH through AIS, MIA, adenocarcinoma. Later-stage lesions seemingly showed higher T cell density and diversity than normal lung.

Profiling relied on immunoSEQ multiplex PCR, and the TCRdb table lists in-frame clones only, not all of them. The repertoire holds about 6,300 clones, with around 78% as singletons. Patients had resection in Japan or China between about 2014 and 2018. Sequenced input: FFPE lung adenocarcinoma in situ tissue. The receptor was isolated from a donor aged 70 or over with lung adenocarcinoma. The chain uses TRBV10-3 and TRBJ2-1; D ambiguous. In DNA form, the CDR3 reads TGTGCCATCAGTGACCCCGGGCTCTCCTACAATGAGCAGTTCTTC. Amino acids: CAISDPGLSYNEQFF.